This is a list of T cell receptor beta chains from one sample in a study of T cell responses to AZD1222 COVID-19 vaccine. Sequencing was performed with immunoSEQ multiplex PCR; in TCRdb, only in-frame clones are kept and a portion is missing. The sample carries fewer than 65,000 clones, around 84% recorded once. The source was peripheral blood, collected on day 0 of AZD1222 vaccination. The receptors come from an adult in good health. Each CDR3 is given with its conserved first and last residue. A D gene is named only where the DNA matches it firmly. The listing skips clone size in some rows; elsewhere it reads once, few, many or a size class.

J | V | size | D | CDR3 | DNA
TRBJ1-2 | TRBV5-1 | . | . | CASSFDSYGYTF | TGCGCCAGCAGCTTTGACAGCTATGGCTACACCTTC
TRBJ1-1 | TRBV11-2 | . | . | CASRIGNTEAFF | TGTGCCAGCAGAATAGGGAACACTGAAGCTTTCTTT
TRBJ1-6 | TRBV5-4 | . | . | CASSLDGNSPLHF | TGTGCCAGCAGCTTGGACGGGAATTCACCCCTCCACTTT
TRBJ1-5 | TRBV6-2/TRBV6-3 | . | TRBD1 | CASSRNPGTVNQPQHF | TGTGCCAGCAGCCGGAATCCCGGGACAGTAAATCAGCCCCAGCATTTT
TRBJ2-5 | TRBV6-6 | . | . | CASRSQGGETQYF | TGTGCCAGCAGATCACAGGGAGGGGAGACCCAGTACTTC
TRBJ1-2 | TRBV20-1 | . | TRBD1 | CVLQGARGYTF | TGCGTACTACAGGGGGCGCGGGGCTACACCTTC
TRBJ2-7 | TRBV11-2 | . | TRBD1 | CASSQQPQGDEQYF | TGTGCCAGCAGCCAACAACCACAGGGGGACGAGCAGTACTTC
TRBJ1-5 | TRBV18 | . | . | CASSPEGQYQPQHF | TGTGCCAGCTCACCGGAGGGACAATATCAGCCCCAGCATTTT
TRBJ2-1 | TRBV7-8 | . | TRBD1 | CASSFGTGWNEQFF | TGTGCCAGCAGCTTCGGGACAGGGTGGAATGAGCAGTTCTTC
TRBJ2-1 | TRBV9 | . | . | CASSLEGPLNEQFF | TGTGCCAGCAGCCTAGAGGGCCCCCTAAATGAGCAGTTCTTC
TRBJ1-3 | TRBV27 | . | . | CASSPSQGNTIYF | TGTGCCAGCAGTCCGTCACAGGGAAACACCATATATTTT
TRBJ1-4 | TRBV7-9 | . | . | CASSLSVSGNTATEKLFF | TGTGCCAGCAGCTTAAGTGTGTCGGGGAACACGGCGACTGAAAAACTGTTTTTT
TRBJ1-2 | TRBV5-1 | few | . | CASSLDRPTGGYTF | TGCGCCAGCAGCTTGGATCGGCCGACGGGAGGCTACACCTTC
TRBJ2-7 | TRBV30 | once | TRBD1 | CAWKRDSYEQYF | TGTGCCTGGAAACGGGACAGCTACGAGCAGTACTTC
TRBJ2-5 | TRBV28 | . | . | CASSRALARTQYF | TGTGCCAGCAGTAGGGCGCTTGCGCGGACCCAGTACTTC
TRBJ1-2 | TRBV27 | . | . | CASRDRPPNYGYTF | TGTGCCAGCAGAGACAGGCCCCCTAACTATGGCTACACCTTC
TRBJ1-1 | TRBV19 | . | TRBD1 | CASSRDRQGLNTEAFF | TGTGCCAGTAGTAGAGATCGACAGGGGCTGAACACTGAAGCTTTCTTT
TRBJ2-7 | TRBV9 | once | TRBD1 | CASSVGQGGNYEQYF | TGTGCCAGCAGCGTAGGACAGGGGGGTAACTACGAGCAGTACTTC
TRBJ1-1 | TRBV30 | . | . | CAWSVLRTEAFF | TGTGCCTGGAGTGTACTACGGACTGAAGCTTTCTTT
TRBJ1-4 | TRBV9 | . | . | CASSVGRVTNEKLFF | TGTGCCAGCAGCGTTGGCAGGGTAACTAATGAAAAACTGTTTTTT
TRBJ2-5 | TRBV5-1 | . | . | CASSPAIGETQYF | TGCGCCAGCAGCCCGGCCATCGGAGAGACCCAGTACTTC
TRBJ1-5 | TRBV25-1 | . | . | CASSGLGADQPQHF | TGTGCCAGCAGTGGGTTGGGGGCGGATCAGCCCCAGCATTTT
TRBJ1-2 | TRBV2 | . | . | CASSPGPAYGYTF | TGTGCCAGCAGCCCAGGGCCAGCCTATGGCTACACCTTC
TRBJ2-2 | TRBV6-5 | . | TRBD1 | CASSWDRGTGELFF | TGTGCCAGCAGCTGGGACAGGGGAACCGGGGAGCTGTTTTTT
TRBJ1-5 | TRBV2 | few | . | CASSDVGMGDQPQHF | TGTGCCAGCAGTGATGTCGGGATGGGGGACCAGCCCCAGCATTTT
TRBJ2-5 | TRBV6-5 | . | TRBD2 | CASTPLGDRGAQYF | TGTGCCAGCACCCCACTAGGGGACCGGGGGGCCCAGTACTTC
TRBJ2-7 | TRBV27 | . | . | CASSQTGGGIGNEQYF | TGTGCCAGCAGTCAAACAGGGGGGGGAATAGGGAACGAGCAGTACTTC
TRBJ2-6 | TRBV27 | . | . | CASSFLRAGANVLTF | TGTGCCAGCAGTTTCCTACGCGCTGGGGCCAACGTCCTGACTTTC